The next 20 T cell receptor beta chains were all read from a single sample in a study of T cell repertoires in cytomegalovirus infection. TCRdb reprocessed the reads via MiXCR and lists one record per CDR3 protein. Among 200,000 or so distinct CDR3 sequences listed, less than 50% were seen once. These TCRs are of unknown antigen specificity. The sample consisted of CD8+ T cells from cultured PBMCs, taken from culture after CMV antigen stimulation. These receptors came from a human donor in good health (CMV status not recorded). Some clones in this sample may be carry-over from other donors' samples.

The chain employs TRBV28 and TRBJ1-1; 7 nucleotides align to TRBD1. V lost 6 bases to trimming and J lost 3 bases; unmatched junction nucleotides: 7. The CDR3 length is 14 residues. Germline-derived CDR1 and CDR2 are MDHEN and SYDVKM. The CDR3: CASSPGQAYTEAFF. The DNA for the CDR3 is TGTGCCAGCAGCCCCGGACAGGCCTACACTGAAGCTTTCTTT.

V usage is TRBV27 and J usage is TRBJ2-1; 11 bases map to TRBD2. Germline values: CDR1 MNHEY, CDR2 SMNVEV (reference sequence). V was clipped by 6 bases and J by 5 bases; unmatched bases: 6. The CDR3 sequence is 15 residues long. The CDR3 DNA reads as TGTGCCAGCAGAACACTAGCGGGAGTCCACAATGAGCAGTTCTTC. Protein product: CASRTLAGVHNEQFF.

This rearrangement joins TRBV9 to TRBJ2-3; TRBD2 might be the D (5 bases). Trimming shortened V by 7 bases and J by 5 bases, and 5 bases separated the two germline ends. CDR3 size: 10 residues. Germline V gene data show CDR1 as SGDLS and CDR2 as YYNGEE. The CDR3 nucleotides read TGTGCCAGCGAGGGAGATACGCAGTATTTT. Residues: CASEGDTQYF.

This clonotype has just a few counts. This chain joins TRBV20-1 and TRBJ1-5; 9 positions match TRBD1. This CDR3 comprises 17 residues. Losses at the gene ends were 1 base for V and 0 bases for J; bases not matched to a gene: 7. The germline V gene encodes CDR1 DFQATT and CDR2 SNEGSKA (reference sequence). CDR3 sequence (DNA): TGCAGTGCTAGAGTCGACAGGGGGGGGTATAGCAATCAGCCCCAGCATTTT. Translation: CSARVDRGGYSNQPQHF.

The CDR3 spells CASSLSPRKTGNGYTF. The CDR3 DNA reads as TGTGCCAGCAGCTTGTCCCCCCGGAAGACAGGGAATGGCTACACCTTC. The chain employs TRBV7-8 and TRBJ1-2; 7 bases agree with TRBD1. The CDR3 consists of 16 residues. The J segment lost 6 bases and the V segment lost 3 bases, leaving 13 bases of the junction unmatched. Germline CDR1 is SGHVS and CDR2 is FQNEAQ.

The chain is built from TRBV27 and TRBJ2-7, with TRBD2 matching 7 bases. The V gene end was trimmed by 2 bases and the J gene end by 0 bases; junction bases not matched to a gene: 4. The CDR3 loop spans 15 amino acids. Looked up from germline, CDR1 is MNHEY and CDR2 is SMNVEV (reference sequence). DNA of the CDR3: TGTGCCAGCAGTTTAGGGGGGGGTCCCTCCTACGAGCAGTACTTC. Translated: CASSLGGGPSYEQYF.

This clonotype was observed a few times. The chain couples TRBV27 to TRBJ1-2, with D possibly matching TRBD1 (6 bases). This CDR3 spans 13 amino acids. CDR1 is MNHEY, CDR2 SMNVEV, per germline (reference sequence). The V end was cut by 6 bases, the J end by 4 bases, with 12 bases between. The CDR3 region has the DNA TGTGCCAGCAGCATAGGGGGGACCTATGGCTACACCTTC. This gives the protein CASSIGGTYGYTF.

The chain combines TRBV5-1 with TRBJ2-1; a possible D gene is TRBD1 (6 bases). CDR3 length: 14 amino acids. Trimming cost V 2 bases and J 15 bases, with 21 bases left between them. Germline assignment: CDR1 SGHRS and CDR2 YFSETQ. For the CDR3, the DNA is TGCGCCAGCAGCTTTTGGGACACCGCGCTTGATGGGTTCTTC. The encoded protein is CASSFWDTALDGFF.

The table lists this clonotype with a few counts. The CDR3 DNA reads TGTGCCAGCAGCTTAGATTACAGGCAAGAGACCCAGTACTTC. This translates into CASSLDYRQETQYF. The rearrangement joins TRBV11-2 to TRBJ2-5; D may be TRBD1 (5 bases). V gave up 0 bases and J gave up 2 bases, with 7 bases separating them. This CDR3 is 14 amino acids long. The germline CDR1 and CDR2 sequences are SGHAT and FQNNGV.

This clonotype was counted ten times or more. The chain recombines TRBV7-8 with TRBJ1-4; D is unclear. The V gene's germline CDR1 is SGHVS and CDR2 FQNEAQ. The germline V and J ends were trimmed by 4 bases and 1 base, with 7 bases remaining between them. The CDR3 runs 14 residues. The CDR3 coding sequence is TGTGCCAGCAGCTCCACAGTAACTAATGAAAAACTGTTTTTT. Translation gives CASSSTVTNEKLFF.

V gene TRBV28 combines with J gene TRBJ2-7; D not resolved. Trimming removed 6 bases at V and 6 bases at J, with 9 bases between. The CDR3 covers 11 residues. Germline CDR1 is MDHEN and CDR2 is SYDVKM. CDR3 sequence (DNA): TGTGCCAGCAGCCAGGCTGGCGAGCAGTACTTC. It yields the protein CASSQAGEQYF.

The chain couples TRBV27 to TRBJ2-7; TRBD2 aligns across 9 bases. Per the germline V gene, CDR1 is MNHEY and CDR2 is SMNVEV (reference sequence). This CDR3 is built from 14 residues. Germline trimming cut 3 bases from V and 7 bases from J; bases unmatched to any gene: 7. CDR3 coding DNA: TGTGCCAGCAGTTTTTTCGCGGGGGGGCGTGAGCAGTACTTC. Translated: CASSFFAGGREQYF.

In this sample, this clonotype turned up many times. The chain is built from TRBV12-3 or TRBV12-4 and TRBJ2-2; D perhaps matches TRBD1 (7 bases). This CDR3 spans 16 amino acids. With 6 bases removed from V and 1 base from J, the gap between germline ends came to 15 bases. The CDR3 sequence: CASSPQGGQNTGELFF. The CDR3 DNA sequence: TGTGCCAGCAGCCCGCAGGGGGGTCAGAACACCGGGGAGCTGTTTTTT.

The rearrangement links TRBV12-3 or TRBV12-4 to TRBJ1-5, with D uncertain. The ends were cut back, 5 bases at V and 4 bases at J, with 24 bases in the middle. The CDR3 contains 18 residues. For the CDR3, the DNA is TGTGCCAGCAGTGCACCAGGTAGGGCTTATCAAGGAAATCAGCCCCAGCATTTT. This encodes CASSAPGRAYQGNQPQHF.

This clonotype was found many times. The chain is built from TRBV4-2 and TRBJ2-3; 10 bases are shared with TRBD2. V trimming: 0 bases; J trimming: 3 bases; junction bases outside the gene matches: 6. The CDR3 is made up of 17 amino acids. Germline-derived CDR1 and CDR2 are LGHNA and YNFKEQ. The CDR3 region is CASSQDQSGGETDTQYF. CDR3 sequence (DNA): TGTGCCAGCAGCCAAGATCAAAGCGGGGGGGAGACAGATACGCAGTATTTT.

This clonotype was detected only a few times. The rearrangement uses TRBV7-3 and TRBJ2-1, with D perhaps matching TRBD2 (6 bases). Germline CDR1 reads SGHTA; CDR2 reads FQGTGA. Trimming removed 2 bases from V and 0 bases from J, with 11 bases in between. The CDR3 runs 16 residues. The CDR3 is CASSLLLSGSYNEQFF. The CDR3 DNA follows: TGTGCCAGCAGCTTACTTCTTAGCGGCTCCTACAATGAGCAGTTCTTC.

This clonotype has more than one count but fewer than ten. The rearrangement joins TRBV28 to TRBJ1-2; D is possibly TRBD1 (6 bases). Per germline, CDR1 MDHEN and CDR2 SYDVKM. The CDR3 sequence is 15 residues long. V shed 3 bases and J shed 4 bases, with 15 bases lying between them. The CDR3 reads CASSFGTGAGYGYTF. CDR3 DNA sequence: TGTGCCAGCAGTTTCGGGACGGGGGCAGGCTATGGCTACACCTTC.

Remarks on this clonotype: Germline is not matched at one junction end, which may reflect a read error. The gene calls are TRBV7-2 and TRBJ2-1, with D possibly matching TRBD2 (7 bases). The CDR3 runs to 19 residues. Germline V gene lookup returns CDR1 SGHTA and CDR2 FQGNSA. The CDR3 sequence is CARSLVRAPGAGAYNEQFF. DNA of the CDR3: TGTGCCAGGAGCTTAGTACGGGCCCCGGGGGCGGGGGCCTACAATGAGCAGTTCTTC.

The V and J genes are TRBV6-5 and TRBJ2-1; 7 nucleotides line up with TRBD2. The germline gives CDR1 MNHEY, CDR2 SVGAGI. With 0 bases clipped from V and 2 bases from J, the junction kept 4 bases outside the gene matches. The CDR3 is 16 residues long. The CDR3 sequence: CASSYSGGSAYNEQFF. The CDR3 bases are TGTGCCAGCAGTTACTCTGGCGGGAGCGCCTACAATGAGCAGTTCTTC.

The chain links TRBV9 to TRBJ2-1; TRBD1 aligns across 8 bases. The germline V gene encodes CDR1 SGDLS and CDR2 YYNGEE. Germline trimming cut 4 bases from V and 14 bases from J; bases unmatched to any gene: 8. CDR3 size: 12 residues. The CDR3 protein is CASSPNGQGEFF. The DNA for the CDR3 is TGTGCCAGCAGCCCCAACGGACAGGGAGAGTTCTTC.